This T cell receptor (beta chain) came from a study of control samples from healthy donors and cancer patients. V lost 1 base to trimming and J lost 4 bases; unmatched junction nucleotides: 11. Germline-derived CDR1 and CDR2 are SGHVS and FQNEAQ. There are 17 residues in the CDR3. Profiling relied on immunoSEQ multiplex PCR, and the TCRdb table lists in-frame clones only, not all of them. The data hold roughly 170,000 clones, with 88% observed a single time. The receptor comes from a woman aged 30 to 39 in good health. The chain is built from TRBV7-8 and TRBJ1-1, with 8 bases lining up with TRBD1. Sequenced input: blood. The CDR3, as DNA: TGTGCCAGCAGCTTAGGGCCAGGGGGCGCCTGGGCCACTGAAGCTTTCTTT. Protein product: CASSLGPGGAWATEAFF.